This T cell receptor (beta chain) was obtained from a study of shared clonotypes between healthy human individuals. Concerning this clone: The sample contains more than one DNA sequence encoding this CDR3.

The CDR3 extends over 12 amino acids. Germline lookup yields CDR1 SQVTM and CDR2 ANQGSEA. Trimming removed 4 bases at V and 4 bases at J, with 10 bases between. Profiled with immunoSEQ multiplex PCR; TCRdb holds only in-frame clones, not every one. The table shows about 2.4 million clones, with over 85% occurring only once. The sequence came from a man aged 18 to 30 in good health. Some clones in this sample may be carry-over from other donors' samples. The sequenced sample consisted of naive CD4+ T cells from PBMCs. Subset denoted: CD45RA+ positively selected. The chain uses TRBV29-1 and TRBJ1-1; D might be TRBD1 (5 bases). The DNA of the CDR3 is TGCAGCGTTGCCCCGGGGGGCACTGAAGCTTTCTTT. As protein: CSVAPGGTEAFF.